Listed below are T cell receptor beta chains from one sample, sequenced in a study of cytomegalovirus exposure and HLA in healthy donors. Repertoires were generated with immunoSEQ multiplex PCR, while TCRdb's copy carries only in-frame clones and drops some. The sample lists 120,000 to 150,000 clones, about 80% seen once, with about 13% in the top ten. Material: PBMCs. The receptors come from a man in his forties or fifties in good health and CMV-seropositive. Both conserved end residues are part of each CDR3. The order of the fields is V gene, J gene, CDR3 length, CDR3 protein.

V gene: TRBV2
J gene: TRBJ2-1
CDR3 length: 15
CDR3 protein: CASSYTSGPLGEQFF

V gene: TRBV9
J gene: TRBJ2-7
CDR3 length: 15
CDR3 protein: CASSVEGQGPGEQYF

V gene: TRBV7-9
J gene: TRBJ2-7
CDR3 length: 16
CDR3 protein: CASSLAGTSGTHEQYF

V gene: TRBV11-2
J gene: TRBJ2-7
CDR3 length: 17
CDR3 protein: CASSFTGSGYMGYEQYF

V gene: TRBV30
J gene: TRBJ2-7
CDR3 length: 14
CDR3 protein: CAWSSRDWAYEQYF

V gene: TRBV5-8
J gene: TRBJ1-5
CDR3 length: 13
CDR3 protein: CASSLVRGSPQHF

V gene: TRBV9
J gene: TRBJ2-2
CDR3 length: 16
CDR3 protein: CASSVAGQGYTGELFF

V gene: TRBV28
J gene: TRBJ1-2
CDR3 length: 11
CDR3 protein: CASWQGNGYTF

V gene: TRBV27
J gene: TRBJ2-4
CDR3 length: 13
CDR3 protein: CASSMDWENIQYF

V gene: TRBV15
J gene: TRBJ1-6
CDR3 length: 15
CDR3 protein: CATTQSDRTNSPLHF

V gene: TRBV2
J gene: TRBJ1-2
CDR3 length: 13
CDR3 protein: CASSGTGGRGYTF

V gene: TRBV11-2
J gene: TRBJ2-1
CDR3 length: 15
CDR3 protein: CASSLDRTVRVEQFF

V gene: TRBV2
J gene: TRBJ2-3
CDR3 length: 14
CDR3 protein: CASSNGRGVDTQYF

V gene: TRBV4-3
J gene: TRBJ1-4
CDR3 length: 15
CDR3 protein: CASSQEVDRGEKLFF

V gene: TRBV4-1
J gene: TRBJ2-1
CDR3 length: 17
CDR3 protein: CASSLPRGGSSYNEQFF

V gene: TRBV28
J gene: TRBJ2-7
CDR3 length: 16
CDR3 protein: CASSYPWGQNTYEQYF

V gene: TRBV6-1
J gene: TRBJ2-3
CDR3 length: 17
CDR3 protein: CASSEEVGRGLTDTQYF

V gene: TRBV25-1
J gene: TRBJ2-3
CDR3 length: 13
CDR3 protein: CASSGTSTDTQYF

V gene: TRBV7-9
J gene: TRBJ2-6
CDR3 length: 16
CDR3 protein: CASSAPGFSGANVLTF

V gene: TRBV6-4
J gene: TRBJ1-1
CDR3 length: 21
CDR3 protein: CASSDSRRAVGDRAMNTEAFF

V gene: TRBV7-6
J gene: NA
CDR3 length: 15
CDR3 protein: CASSLVAGGNYEQYF

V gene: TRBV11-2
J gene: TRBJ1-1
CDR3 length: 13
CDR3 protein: CASSPWGGTEAFF

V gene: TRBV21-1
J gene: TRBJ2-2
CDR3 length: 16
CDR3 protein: CASSNGGTEGAGELFF

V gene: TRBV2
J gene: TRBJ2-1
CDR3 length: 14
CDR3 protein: CASSAKRDYNEQFF

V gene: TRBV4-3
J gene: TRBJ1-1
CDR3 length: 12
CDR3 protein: CATPSLCVLAFF

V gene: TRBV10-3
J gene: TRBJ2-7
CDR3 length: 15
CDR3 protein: CAISGSGTGQLGQYF